These 27 T cell receptor delta chains were sequenced from one sample in a study of TRDV2 sequences in healthy donors. TCRdb ran CATT on the PCR reads. The sample contains 2,000 to 2,500 delta-chain clones, 55% to 65% of which appear only once. The source material was Vd2+ gamma-delta T cells from blood. The receptors originated from a human donor in good health.

This clone was observed once. V usage is TRDV2 and J usage is TRDJ1; no firm D call. V was cut by 0 bases and J by 0 bases, with 31 bases left in between. Germline V lookup: CDR1 GEAIGNYY, CDR2 EKD. This CDR3 is built from 22 residues. As DNA, the CDR3 is TGTGCCTGTGACACCGTGCCCGGGTTTGACCCGCTACCGGATCCTTACACCGATAAACTCATCTTT. Amino acids: CACDTVPGFDPLPDPYTDKLIF.

This rearrangement joins TRDV2 to TRDJ3; D is possibly TRDD3 (5 bases). Germline lookup yields CDR1 GEAIGNYY and CDR2 EKD. V was shortened by 0 bases and J by 0 bases, with 20 bases between the two germline ends. This CDR3 region has 21 residues. The CDR3 sequence: CACDTGMGTPPGSWDTRQMFF. CDR3 sequence (DNA): TGTGCCTGTGACACCGGAATGGGGACCCCCCCCGGCTCCTGGGACACCCGACAGATGTTTTTC.

On this clone: This same CDR3 is encoded by further DNA sequences in the sample. The chain links TRDV2 to TRDJ1; tentatively, D is TRDD3 (6 bases). CDR3 length: 15 amino acids. Germline V gene lookup returns CDR1 GEAIGNYY and CDR2 EKD. V was pared by 0 bases and J by 0 bases, with 10 bases between. The CDR3 protein is CACDTVGVNTDKLIF. In DNA, the CDR3 is TGTGCCTGTGACACCGTGGGGGTTAACACCGATAAACTCATCTTT.

This clone was detected a few times. This chain links TRDV2 with TRDJ1, with TRDD3 matching 8 bases. The CDR3 length is 19 residues. The trim removed 3 bases at V and 1 base at J, leaving 18 bases unmatched. From germline, CDR1 is GEAIGNYY and CDR2 EKD. The CDR3 nucleotides are TGTGCCTGTGACCCTCTATTTCAGAGGGATACGCGTTCCACCGATAAACTCATCTTT. Its translation: CACDPLFQRDTRSTDKLIF.

The J gene is TRDJ1, the V gene TRDV2; TRDD3 matches 7 bases. Per germline, CDR1 GEAIGNYY and CDR2 EKD. The V gene end was trimmed by 4 bases and the J gene end by 2 bases; junction bases not matched to a gene: 9. The CDR3 consists of 15 residues. In DNA, the CDR3 is TGTGCCTGTGATTCCTTACTGGGGAAAACCGATAAACTCATCTTT. Protein sequence: CACDSLLGKTDKLIF.

This chain joins TRDV2 and TRDJ1, with D possibly TRDD3 on 6 matching bases. With 3 bases removed from V and 0 bases from J, the gap between germline ends came to 19 bases. Germline lookup yields CDR1 GEAIGNYY and CDR2 EKD. The CDR3 is 17 residues long. The CDR3 DNA reads TGTGCCTGTGACGACCTCGGCGGGATAACGTACACCGATAAACTCATCTTT. Amino acids: CACDDLGGITYTDKLIF.

The chain employs TRDV2 and TRDJ1; tentatively, D is TRDD3 (5 bases). This CDR3 spans 19 amino acids. CDR1 and CDR2 (germline): GEAIGNYY, EKD. V was clipped by 0 bases and J by 0 bases, with 22 bases between them. In DNA form, the CDR3 reads TGTGCCTGTGACACCGTACATTCGGGGGGTTCTCTGTACACCGATAAACTCATCTTT. Its translation: CACDTVHSGGSLYTDKLIF.

This clone was picked up one time. This chain links TRDV2 with TRDJ3; 9 nucleotides match TRDD3. The CDR3 runs to 19 residues. The V gene's germline CDR1 is GEAIGNYY and CDR2 EKD. After removal of 3 bases from V and 0 bases from J, the junction contained 8 bases not matched to a gene. In nucleotides, the CDR3 is TGTGCCTGTGACTCCCTACTGGGGGAACGCTCCTGGGACACCCGACAGATGTTTTTC. This gives the protein CACDSLLGERSWDTRQMFF.

The chain couples TRDV2 to TRDJ1, with 11 bases aligning to TRDD3. V shed 1 base, J shed 2 bases, and the junction held 11 bases outside the gene matches. The CDR3 covers 18 residues. Germline V gene sequence: CDR1 GEAIGNYY, CDR2 EKD. CDR3 sequence: CACDTLDSGGYMTDKLIF. CDR3 bases: TGTGCCTGTGACACTTTGGATTCTGGGGGATACATGACCGATAAACTCATCTTT.

The chain links TRDV2 to TRDJ1; a weak D match, TRDD3 (6 bases). The CDR3 spans 16 residues. Trimming pared 0 bases from V and 4 bases from J, leaving 17 bases between. Germline CDR1 GEAIGNYY, CDR2 EKD. CDR3 nucleotides: TGTGCCTGTGACACCGTTGGGGGGAAGTTTAGCGATAAACTCATCTTT. Protein: CACDTVGGKFSDKLIF.

This clone turned up a few times. This rearrangement joins TRDV2 to TRDJ1, with 9 bases aligning to TRDD3. V was pared by 2 bases and J by 2 bases, with 5 bases of the junction left unmatched. CDR3 length equals 15 residues. The germline V gene has CDR1 GEAIGNYY and CDR2 EKD. CDR3 in DNA: TGTGCCTGTGACAAACTGGGGGAGCTAACCGATAAACTCATCTTT. This codes for CACDKLGELTDKLIF.

This rearrangement joins TRDV2 to TRDJ1; 7 bases fit TRDD3. After removal of 0 bases from V and 0 bases from J, the junction contained 9 bases not matched to a gene. Germline V gives CDR1 GEAIGNYY, CDR2 EKD. This CDR3 region has 17 residues. The CDR3 nucleotides read TGTGCCTGTGACACCGTTGGTGGGGGAGCGTACACCGATAAACTCATCTTT. Encoded protein: CACDTVGGGAYTDKLIF.

The V call is TRDV2, the J call TRDJ1; 12 bases map to TRDD3. Germline V lookup: CDR1 GEAIGNYY, CDR2 EKD. V lost 3 bases and J lost 7; bases outside the gene matches: 23. CDR3 length equals 20 residues. CDR3 bases: TGTGCCTGTGACCCCCTAGGGGGTGGACTGGGGGATACCGCCGGGAGTAAACTCATCTTT. Its translation is CACDPLGGGLGDTAGSKLIF.

The V gene is TRDV2, the J gene TRDJ1; maybe TRDD3 (5 bases). Trimming pared 4 bases from V and 4 bases from J, leaving 15 bases between. There are 14 residues in the CDR3. CDR1 is GEAIGNYY and CDR2 is EKD in the germline V gene. The CDR3 region is CACEPLEELDKLIF. The CDR3 nucleotides read TGTGCCTGTGAACCACTGGAGGAACTCGATAAACTCATCTTT.

The V gene is TRDV2, the J gene TRDJ1, with 10 bases that match TRDD3. Germline CDR1 is GEAIGNYY and CDR2 is EKD. This CDR3 has 16 residues. V shed 4 bases, J shed 3 bases, and the junction held 10 bases outside the gene matches. The CDR3 DNA reads as TGTGCCTGTGATTCCCTGGGGGATAAGGGCCCCGATAAACTCATCTTT. It is translated as CACDSLGDKGPDKLIF.

Concerning this clone itself: The germline gene is not matched at one end of the junction; a read error may be the cause. This sample includes further DNA sequences coding for the same CDR3. The chain combines TRDV2 with TRDJ1; 7 nucleotides match TRDD3. This CDR3 is 18 amino acids long. Germline V gene lookup returns CDR1 GEAIGNYY and CDR2 EKD. Written as DNA, the CDR3 is TGTGCCTGTGACACCGTCGTGGCCGGTGGATACGAGCCCGATAAGCTCATCTTT. Translating gives CACDTVVAGGYEPDKLIF.

J is TRDJ3 and V is TRDV2; TRDD3 matches 9 bases. Germline values: CDR1 GEAIGNYY, CDR2 EKD. J was trimmed by 4 bases and V by 0 bases; bases with no gene match: 18. The CDR3 extends over 22 amino acids. DNA of the CDR3: TGTGCCTGTGACACCGTTGAAAGGGGATACGCAAATTTGTCTTGGGACACCCGACAGATGTTTTTC. Translating gives CACDTVERGYANLSWDTRQMFF.

The chain has TRDV2 and TRDJ1; 8 nucleotides line up with TRDD3. This CDR3 has 19 residues. The trim removed 0 bases at V and 0 bases at J, leaving 14 bases unmatched. The germline CDR1 and CDR2 sequences are GEAIGNYY and EKD. In nucleotides, the CDR3 is TGTGCCTGTGACACCGTCGGGATGGGGGATCCCGTGTACACCGATAAACTCATCTTT. Translated: CACDTVGMGDPVYTDKLIF.

The gene calls are TRDV2 and TRDJ1; 7 positions match TRDD3. The CDR3 spans 17 residues. CDR1 is GEAIGNYY, CDR2 EKD, per germline. The J segment lost 1 base and the V segment lost 0 bases, leaving 10 bases of the junction unmatched. CDR3 nucleotides: TGTGCCTGTGACACCGTGGGGGAAACGCGGAGCACCGATAAACTCATCTTT. It codes for CACDTVGETRSTDKLIF.

This clone was seen more than once but under ten times. This sample includes further DNA sequences coding for the same CDR3. The V call is TRDV2, the J call TRDJ1; 12 nucleotides line up with TRDD3. This CDR3 is built from 20 residues. Germline CDR1 reads GEAIGNYY; CDR2 reads EKD. The J segment lost 0 bases and the V segment lost 3 bases, leaving 16 bases of the junction unmatched. The CDR3 DNA is TGTGCCTGTGACCCACTGGGGGATACCACATATCCTATATACACCGATAAACTCATCTTT. Residues: CACDPLGDTTYPIYTDKLIF.

This chain joins TRDV2 and TRDJ1; the D call may be TRDD1 or TRDD2 (5 bases each). Between the trimmed V and J ends, which lost 3 bases and 0 bases, there was a span of 22 bases. Germline V gene lookup returns CDR1 GEAIGNYY and CDR2 EKD. CDR3 length: 18 amino acids. In DNA form, the CDR3 reads TGTGCCTGTGACCCCATTCCTGAAATGCCCGATAACACCGATAAACTCATCTTT. This codes for CACDPIPEMPDNTDKLIF.

The chain employs TRDV2 and TRDJ1; 12 nucleotides agree with TRDD3. The CDR3 runs 19 residues. J was trimmed by 7 bases and V by 3 bases; bases with no gene match: 20. CDR1 and CDR2 (germline): GEAIGNYY, EKD. The CDR3 spells CACDALLGDTAKHVGKLIF. For the CDR3, the DNA is TGTGCCTGTGACGCTCTTCTGGGGGATACGGCTAAGCACGTTGGTAAACTCATCTTT.

This clone has just one count. V is TRDV2 and J is TRDJ1; D may be TRDD1 or TRDD3 (7 bases each). V was cut by 4 bases and J by 8 bases, with 19 bases left in between. Germline V gene lookup returns CDR1 GEAIGNYY and CDR2 EKD. CDR3 length: 14 amino acids. The CDR3: CACDEIGDKEKLIF. The CDR3 bases are TGTGCCTGTGATGAAATAGGGGATAAGGAGAAACTCATCTTT.

Only a few counts were recorded for this clone. This chain links TRDV2 with TRDJ1; TRDD3 matches at 13 bases. The germline gives CDR1 GEAIGNYY, CDR2 EKD. This CDR3 has 17 residues. V lost 1 base and J lost 1; bases outside the gene matches: 5. Here the CDR3 reads CACDTLLGDTATDKLIF. DNA of the CDR3: TGTGCCTGTGACACGTTACTGGGGGATACGGCCACCGATAAACTCATCTTT.

V and J are TRDV2 and TRDJ1, with 9 nucleotides matching TRDD3. With V trimmed by 4 bases and J by 3 bases, 5 bases remained unmatched. Germline V gene data show CDR1 as GEAIGNYY and CDR2 as EKD. The CDR3 spans 14 residues. The CDR3 loop is CACDLLGEPDKLIF. In DNA form, the CDR3 reads TGTGCCTGTGATCTACTGGGGGAACCCGATAAACTCATCTTT.

The genes are TRDV2 and TRDJ1, with 9 bases fitting TRDD3. Germline-derived CDR1 and CDR2 are GEAIGNYY and EKD. This CDR3 comprises 16 residues. The V segment lost 3 bases and the J segment 11 bases; nucleotides outside the gene matches: 18. The CDR3 sequence is CACDPLLGDLGNRLIF. The DNA for the CDR3 is TGTGCCTGTGACCCACTACTGGGGGACCTTGGGAATCGGCTCATCTTT.

This clone is a singleton in its sample. This chain uses TRDV2 with TRDJ1; no definite D call. The CDR3 loop spans 9 amino acids. Trimming removed 5 bases from V and 7 bases from J, with 4 bases in between. Germline CDR1 is GEAIGNYY and CDR2 is EKD. The CDR3 here is CACVVKLIF. The CDR3 coding sequence is TGTGCCTGTGTAGTTAAACTCATCTTT.